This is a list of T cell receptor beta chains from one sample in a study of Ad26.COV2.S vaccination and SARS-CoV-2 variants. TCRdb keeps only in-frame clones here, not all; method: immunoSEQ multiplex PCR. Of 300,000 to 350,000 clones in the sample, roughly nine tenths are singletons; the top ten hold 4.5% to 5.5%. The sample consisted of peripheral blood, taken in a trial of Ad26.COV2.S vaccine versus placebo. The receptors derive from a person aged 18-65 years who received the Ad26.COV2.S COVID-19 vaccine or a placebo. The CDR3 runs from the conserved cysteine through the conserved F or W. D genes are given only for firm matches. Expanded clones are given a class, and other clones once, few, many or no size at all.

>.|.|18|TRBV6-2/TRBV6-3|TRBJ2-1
CASSYLRGRAGSYNEQFF
TGTGCCAGCAGTTACTTGCGCGGGCGGGCCGGCTCCTACAATGAGCAGTTCTTC
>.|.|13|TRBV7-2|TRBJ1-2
CASSSRTADGYTF
TGTGCCAGCAGCTCCCGGACAGCAGATGGCTACACCTTC
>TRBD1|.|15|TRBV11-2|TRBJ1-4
CASSPDRERNEKLFF
TGTGCCAGCAGCCCGGACAGGGAACGGAATGAAAAACTGTTTTTT
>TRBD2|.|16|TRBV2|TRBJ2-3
CASRAIAGVSVNTQYF
TGTGCCAGCAGGGCTATAGCGGGAGTCTCTGTAAATACGCAGTATTTT
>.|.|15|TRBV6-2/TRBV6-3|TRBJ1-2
CASSYADRYGYGYTF
TGTGCCAGCAGTTACGCGGACAGATACGGCTATGGCTACACCTTC
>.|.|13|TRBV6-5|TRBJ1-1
CASSLRGHTEAFF
TGTGCCAGCAGCCTACGAGGGCACACTGAAGCTTTCTTT
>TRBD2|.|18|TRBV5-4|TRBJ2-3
CASELGTSGGAKRDTQYF
TGTGCCAGCGAGCTTGGAACTAGCGGGGGGGCTAAGAGAGATACGCAGTATTTT
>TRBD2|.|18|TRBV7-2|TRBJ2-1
CASSSRFQGLAGGNEQFF
TGTGCCAGCAGCTCCCGTTTCCAGGGACTAGCGGGGGGGAATGAGCAGTTCTTC
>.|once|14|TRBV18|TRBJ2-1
CASSHDYSYNEQFF
TGTGCCAGCTCTCACGATTACTCCTACAATGAGCAGTTCTTC
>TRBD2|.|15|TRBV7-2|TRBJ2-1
CASSPRLAGGDEQFF
TGTGCCAGCAGCCCACGACTAGCGGGGGGGGATGAGCAGTTCTTC
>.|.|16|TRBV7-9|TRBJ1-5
CASSPVGGYSNQPQHF
TGTGCCAGCAGCCCCGTCGGGGGATATAGCAATCAGCCCCAGCATTTT
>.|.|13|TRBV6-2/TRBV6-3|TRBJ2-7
CASSYKSTYEQYF
TGTGCCAGCAGTTACAAGAGTACCTACGAGCAGTACTTC
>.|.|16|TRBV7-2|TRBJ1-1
CASSLDNSYMNTEAFF
TGTGCCAGCAGCTTAGATAACAGTTACATGAACACTGAAGCTTTCTTT
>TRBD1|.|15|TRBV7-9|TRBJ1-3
CASSLSGTGRNTIYF
TGTGCCAGCAGCTTATCGGGGACAGGAAGAAACACCATATATTTT
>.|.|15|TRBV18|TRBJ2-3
CASSPRQPLTDTQYF
TGTGCCAGCTCACCGAGACAGCCGCTCACAGATACGCAGTATTTT
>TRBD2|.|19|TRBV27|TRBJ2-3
CASSKYLAGGLDDTDTQYF
TGTGCCAGCAGCAAATATCTAGCGGGGGGGCTGGATGACACAGATACGCAGTATTTT
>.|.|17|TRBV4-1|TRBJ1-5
CASSQYIQAGPSQPQHF
TGCGCCAGCAGCCAATATATACAGGCAGGCCCCTCTCAGCCCCAGCATTTT
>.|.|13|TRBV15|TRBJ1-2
CATSRGTSYGYTF
TGTGCCACCAGCAGAGGCACATCCTATGGCTACACCTTC
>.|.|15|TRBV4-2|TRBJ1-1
CASSQEMSGGTEAFF
TGTGCCAGCAGCCAAGAAATGTCGGGGGGCACTGAAGCTTTCTTT